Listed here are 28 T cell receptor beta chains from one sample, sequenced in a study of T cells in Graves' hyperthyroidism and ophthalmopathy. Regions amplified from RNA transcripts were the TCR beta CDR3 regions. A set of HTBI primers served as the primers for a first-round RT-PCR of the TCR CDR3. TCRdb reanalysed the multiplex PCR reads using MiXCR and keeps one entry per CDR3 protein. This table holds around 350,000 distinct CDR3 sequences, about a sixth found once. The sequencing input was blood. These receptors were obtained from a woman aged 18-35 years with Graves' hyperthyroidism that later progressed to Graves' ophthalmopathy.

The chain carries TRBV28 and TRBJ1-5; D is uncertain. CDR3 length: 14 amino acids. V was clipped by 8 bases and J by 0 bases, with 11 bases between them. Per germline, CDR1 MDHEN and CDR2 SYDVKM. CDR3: CASRSGVSNQPQHF. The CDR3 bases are TGTGCCAGCCGAAGTGGGGTTAGCAATCAGCCCCAGCATTTT.

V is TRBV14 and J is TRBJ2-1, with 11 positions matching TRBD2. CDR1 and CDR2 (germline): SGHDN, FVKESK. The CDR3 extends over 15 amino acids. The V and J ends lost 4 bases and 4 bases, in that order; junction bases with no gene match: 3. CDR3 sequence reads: CASSPSGRKYNEQFF. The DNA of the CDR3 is TGTGCCAGCAGCCCTAGCGGGAGGAAATACAATGAGCAGTTCTTC. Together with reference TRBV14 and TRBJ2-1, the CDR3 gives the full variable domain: EAGVTQFPSHSVIEKGQTVTLRCDPISGHDNLYWYRRVMGKEIKFLLHFVKESKQDESGMPNNRFLAERTGGTYSTLKVQPAELEDSGVYFCASSPSGRKYNEQFFGPGTRLTVL.

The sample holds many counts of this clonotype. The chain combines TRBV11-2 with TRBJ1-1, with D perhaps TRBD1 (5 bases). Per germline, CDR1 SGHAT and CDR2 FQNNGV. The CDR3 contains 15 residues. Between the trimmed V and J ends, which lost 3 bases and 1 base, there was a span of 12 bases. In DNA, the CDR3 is TGTGCCAGCAGCTTGGCTGGCCAGGGGAACACTGAAGCTTTCTTT. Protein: CASSLAGQGNTEAFF.

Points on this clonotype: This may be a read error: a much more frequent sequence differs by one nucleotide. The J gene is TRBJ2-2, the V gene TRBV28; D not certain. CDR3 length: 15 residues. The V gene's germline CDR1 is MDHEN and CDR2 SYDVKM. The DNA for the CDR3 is TGTGCCAGCAGTCTCTCTCCCTCGAACACCGTGGAGCTGTTTTTT. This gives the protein CASSLSPSNTVELFF.

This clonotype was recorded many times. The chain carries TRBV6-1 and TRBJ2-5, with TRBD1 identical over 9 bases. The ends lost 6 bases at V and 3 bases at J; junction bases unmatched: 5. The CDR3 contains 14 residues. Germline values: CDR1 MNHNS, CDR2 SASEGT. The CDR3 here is CASSQDRGKETQYF. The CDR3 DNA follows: TGTGCCAGCAGCCAGGACAGGGGCAAAGAGACCCAGTACTTC.

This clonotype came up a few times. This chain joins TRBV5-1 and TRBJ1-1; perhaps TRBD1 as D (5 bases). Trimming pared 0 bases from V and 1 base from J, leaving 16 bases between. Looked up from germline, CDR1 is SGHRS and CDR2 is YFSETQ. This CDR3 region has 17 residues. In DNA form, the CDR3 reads TGCGCCAGCAGCTTGGCAGGATTGGGGACCTGGAACACTGAAGCTTTCTTT. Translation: CASSLAGLGTWNTEAFF. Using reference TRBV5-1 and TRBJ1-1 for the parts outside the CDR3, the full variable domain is KAGVTQTPRYLIKTRGQQVTLSCSPISGHRSVSWYQQTPGQGLQFLFEYFSETQRNKGNFPGRFSGRQFSNSRSEMNVSTLELGDSALYLCASSLAGLGTWNTEAFFGQGTRLTVV.

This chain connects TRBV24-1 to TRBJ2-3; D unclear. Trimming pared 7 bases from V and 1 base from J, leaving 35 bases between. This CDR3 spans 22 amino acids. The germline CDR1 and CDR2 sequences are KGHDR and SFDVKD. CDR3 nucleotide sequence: TGTGCCACCAGAAGAAGTGTCTCCCTTCCGTTAGCTCCCCCAATTTGCACAGATACGCAGTATTTT. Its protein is CATRRSVSLPLAPPICTDTQYF.

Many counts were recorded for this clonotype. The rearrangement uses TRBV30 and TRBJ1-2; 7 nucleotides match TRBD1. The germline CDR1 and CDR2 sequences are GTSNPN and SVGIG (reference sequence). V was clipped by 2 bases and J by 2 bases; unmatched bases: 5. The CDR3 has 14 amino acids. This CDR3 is CAWSLQGWNYGYTF. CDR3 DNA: TGTGCCTGGAGTCTACAGGGGTGGAACTATGGCTACACCTTC. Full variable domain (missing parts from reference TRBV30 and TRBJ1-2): SQTIHQWPATLVQPVGSPLSLECTVEGTSNPNLYWYRQAAGRGLQLLFYSVGIGQISSEVPQNLSASRPQDRQFILSSKKLLLSDSGFYLCAWSLQGWNYGYTFGSGTRLTVV.

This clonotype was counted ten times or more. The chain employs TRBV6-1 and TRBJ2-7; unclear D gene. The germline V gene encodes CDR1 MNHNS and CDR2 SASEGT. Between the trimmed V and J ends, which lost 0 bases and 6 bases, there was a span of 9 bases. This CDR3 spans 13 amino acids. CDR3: CASSEAEPGEQYF. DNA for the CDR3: TGTGCCAGCAGTGAAGCGGAGCCGGGCGAGCAGTACTTC.

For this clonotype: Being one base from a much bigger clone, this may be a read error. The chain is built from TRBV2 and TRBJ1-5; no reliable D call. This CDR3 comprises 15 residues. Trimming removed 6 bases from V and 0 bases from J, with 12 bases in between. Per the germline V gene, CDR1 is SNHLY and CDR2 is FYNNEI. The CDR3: CASSKDGYSNQPQHF. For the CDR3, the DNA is TGTGCCAGCAGCAAGGACGGCTATAGCAATCAGCCCCAGCATTTT. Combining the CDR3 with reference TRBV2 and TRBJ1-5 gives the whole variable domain EPEVTQTPSHQVTQMGQEVILRCVPISNHLYFYWYRQILGQKVEFLVSFYNNEISEKSEIFDDQFSVERPDGSNFTLKIRSTKLEDSAMYFCASSKDGYSNQPQHFGDGTRLSIL.

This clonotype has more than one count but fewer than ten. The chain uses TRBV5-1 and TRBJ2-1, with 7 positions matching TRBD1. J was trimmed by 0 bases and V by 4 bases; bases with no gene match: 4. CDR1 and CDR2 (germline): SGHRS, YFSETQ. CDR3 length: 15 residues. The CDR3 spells CASSPDRPSYNEQFF. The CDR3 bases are TGCGCCAGCAGCCCGGACAGGCCCTCCTACAATGAGCAGTTCTTC.

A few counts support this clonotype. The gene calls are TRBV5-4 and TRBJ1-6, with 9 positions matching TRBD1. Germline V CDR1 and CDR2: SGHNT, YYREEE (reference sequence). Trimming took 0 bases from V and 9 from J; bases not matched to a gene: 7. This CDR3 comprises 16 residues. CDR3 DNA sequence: TGTGCCAGCAGCTTGGAAGCGGGACAGGGACTTTCACCCCTCCACTTT. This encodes CASSLEAGQGLSPLHF.

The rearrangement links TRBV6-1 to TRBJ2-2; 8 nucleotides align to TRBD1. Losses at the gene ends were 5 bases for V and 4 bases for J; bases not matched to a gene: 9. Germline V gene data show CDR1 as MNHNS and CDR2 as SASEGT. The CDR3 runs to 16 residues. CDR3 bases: TGTGCCAGCAGTCCGAGGACAGGGTTGGGCACCGGGGAGCTGTTTTTT. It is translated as CASSPRTGLGTGELFF.

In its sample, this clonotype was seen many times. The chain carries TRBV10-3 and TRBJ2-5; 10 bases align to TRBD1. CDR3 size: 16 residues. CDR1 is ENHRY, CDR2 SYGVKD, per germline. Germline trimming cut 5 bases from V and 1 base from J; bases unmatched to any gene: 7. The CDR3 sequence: CAISSIGQGVQETQYF. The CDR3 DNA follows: TGTGCCATCAGTAGCATCGGACAGGGGGTCCAAGAGACCCAGTACTTC.

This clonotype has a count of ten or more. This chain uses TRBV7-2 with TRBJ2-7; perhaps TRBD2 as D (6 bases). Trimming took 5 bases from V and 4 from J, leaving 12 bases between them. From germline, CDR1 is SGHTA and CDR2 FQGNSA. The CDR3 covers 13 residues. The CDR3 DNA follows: TGTGCCAGCAGCGCGTGGCGGGGTTACGAGCAGTACTTC. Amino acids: CASSAWRGYEQYF.

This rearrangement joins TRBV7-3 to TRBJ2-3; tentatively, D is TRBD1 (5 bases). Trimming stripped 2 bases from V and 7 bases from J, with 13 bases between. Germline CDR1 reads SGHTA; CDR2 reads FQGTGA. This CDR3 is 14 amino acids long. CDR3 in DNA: TGTGCCAGCAGCTTATCGACAGCCCCTAATACGCAGTATTTT. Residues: CASSLSTAPNTQYF. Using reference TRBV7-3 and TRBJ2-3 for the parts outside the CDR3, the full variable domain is GAGVSQTPSNKVTEKGKYVELRCDPISGHTALYWYRQSLGQGPEFLIYFQGTGAADDSGLPNDRFFAVRPEGSVSTLKIQRTERGDSAVYLCASSLSTAPNTQYFGPGTRLTVL.

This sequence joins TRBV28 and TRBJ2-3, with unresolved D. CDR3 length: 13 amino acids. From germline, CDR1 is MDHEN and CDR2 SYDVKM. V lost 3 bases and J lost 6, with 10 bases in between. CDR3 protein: CASSFSSRDTQYF. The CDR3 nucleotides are TGTGCCAGCAGTTTTTCATCTCGCGATACGCAGTATTTT.

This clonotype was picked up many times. In DNA, the CDR3 is TGCAGCGTTGAATTTGGCGTCTATGGCTACACCTTC. It is translated as CSVEFGVYGYTF. V and J are TRBV29-1 and TRBJ1-2; no definite D call. The germline gives CDR1 SQVTM, CDR2 ANQGSEA. This CDR3 contains 12 residues. Between the trimmed V and J ends, which lost 2 bases and 4 bases, there was a span of 8 bases.

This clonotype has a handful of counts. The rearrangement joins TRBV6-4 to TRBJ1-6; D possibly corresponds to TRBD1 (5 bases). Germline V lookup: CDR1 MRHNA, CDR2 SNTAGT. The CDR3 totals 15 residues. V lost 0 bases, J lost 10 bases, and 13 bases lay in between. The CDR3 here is CASSDSGRVDSPLHF. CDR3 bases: TGTGCCAGCAGTGACTCCGGCAGGGTGGACTCACCCCTCCACTTT.

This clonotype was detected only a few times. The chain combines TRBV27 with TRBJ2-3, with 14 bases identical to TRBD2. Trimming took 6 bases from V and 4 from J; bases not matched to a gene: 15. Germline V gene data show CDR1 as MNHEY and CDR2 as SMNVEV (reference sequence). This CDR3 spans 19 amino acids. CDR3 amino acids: CASRPPGTSGSGNADTQYF. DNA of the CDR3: TGTGCCAGCAGGCCGCCCGGGACTAGCGGGAGTGGTAATGCAGATACGCAGTATTTT.

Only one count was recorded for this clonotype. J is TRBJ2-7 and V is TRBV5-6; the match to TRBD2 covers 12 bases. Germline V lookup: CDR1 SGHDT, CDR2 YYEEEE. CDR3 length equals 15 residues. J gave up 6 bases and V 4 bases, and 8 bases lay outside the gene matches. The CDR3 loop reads CASSTEGLAGREQYF. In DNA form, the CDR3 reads TGTGCCAGCAGCACTGAAGGACTAGCGGGACGCGAGCAGTACTTC.

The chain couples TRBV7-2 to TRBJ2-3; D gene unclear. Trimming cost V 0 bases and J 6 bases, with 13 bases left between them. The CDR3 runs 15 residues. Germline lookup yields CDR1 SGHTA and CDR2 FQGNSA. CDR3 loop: CASSLAGTHADTQYF. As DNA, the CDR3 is TGTGCCAGCAGCTTAGCCGGCACACACGCGGATACGCAGTATTTT.

The CDR3 nucleotides are TGTGCCAGCAGCCAAGATCCGGCGTTCGGGACAGGGCCCCACGAGCAGTACTTC. Its translation is CASSQDPAFGTGPHEQYF. J is TRBJ2-7 and V is TRBV5-5, with 9 nucleotides matching TRBD1. The CDR3 is 18 amino acids. Unmatched junction bases numbered 19, after V lost 4 bases and J lost 5 bases. Germline CDR1 and CDR2: SGHKS and YYEKEE (reference sequence). The entire variable domain, with the rest obtained from reference TRBV5-5 and TRBJ2-7, is as follows: DAGVTQSPTHLIKTRGQQVTLRCSPISGHKSVSWYQQVLGQGPQFIFQYYEKEERGRGNFPDRFSARQFPNYSSELNVNALLLGDSALYLCASSQDPAFGTGPHEQYFGPGTRLTVT.

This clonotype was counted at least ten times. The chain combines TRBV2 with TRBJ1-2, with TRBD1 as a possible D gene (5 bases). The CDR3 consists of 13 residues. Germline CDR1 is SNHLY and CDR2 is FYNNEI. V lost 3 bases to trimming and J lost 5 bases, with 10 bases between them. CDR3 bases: TGTGCCAGCAGTGATGGGGACCTATATGGCTACACCTTC. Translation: CASSDGDLYGYTF.

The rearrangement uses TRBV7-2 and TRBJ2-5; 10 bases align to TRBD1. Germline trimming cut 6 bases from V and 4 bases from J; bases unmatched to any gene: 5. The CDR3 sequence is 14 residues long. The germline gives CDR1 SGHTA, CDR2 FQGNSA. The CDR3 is CASRGGQGGETQYF. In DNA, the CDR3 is TGTGCCAGCAGGGGCGGACAGGGGGGAGAGACCCAGTACTTC.

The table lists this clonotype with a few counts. CDR3 in DNA: TGTGCCAGCACGGGGGGCTCTCGCAATCAGCCCCAGCATTTT. Protein: CASTGGSRNQPQHF. V usage is TRBV12-3 or TRBV12-4 and J usage is TRBJ1-5; D may be TRBD1 (6 bases). This CDR3 contains 14 residues. V was pared by 7 bases and J by 2 bases, with 12 bases between.

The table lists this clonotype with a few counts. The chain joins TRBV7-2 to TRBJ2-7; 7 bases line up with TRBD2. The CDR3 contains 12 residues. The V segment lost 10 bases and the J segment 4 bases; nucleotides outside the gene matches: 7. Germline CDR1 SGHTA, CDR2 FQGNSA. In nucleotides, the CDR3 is TGTGCCACGGGGGGAACGCTGTACGAGCAGTACTTC. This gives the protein CATGGTLYEQYF.

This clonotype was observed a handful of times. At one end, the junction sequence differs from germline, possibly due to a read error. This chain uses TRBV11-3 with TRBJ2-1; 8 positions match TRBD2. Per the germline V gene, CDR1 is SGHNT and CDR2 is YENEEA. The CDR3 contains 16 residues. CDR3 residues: CASSPTGGSSCNEQFF. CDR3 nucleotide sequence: TGTGCCAGCAGCCCAACGGGGGGGAGCTCCTGCAATGAGCAGTTCTTC.